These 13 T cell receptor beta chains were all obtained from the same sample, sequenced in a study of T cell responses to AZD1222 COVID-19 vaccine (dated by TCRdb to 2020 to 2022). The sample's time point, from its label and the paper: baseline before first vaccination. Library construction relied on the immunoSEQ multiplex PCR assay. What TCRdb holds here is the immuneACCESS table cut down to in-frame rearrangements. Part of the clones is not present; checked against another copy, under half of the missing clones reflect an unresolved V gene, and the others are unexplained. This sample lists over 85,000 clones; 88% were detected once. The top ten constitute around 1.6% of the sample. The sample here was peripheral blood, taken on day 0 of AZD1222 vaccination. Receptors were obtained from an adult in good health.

This chain's CDR3 is CASSLDLVAYEQYF. CDR3 DNA: TGCGCCAGCAGCTTGGATCTCGTGGCCTACGAGCAGTACTTC. The chain joins TRBV5-1 to TRBJ2-7, with D uncertain. CDR3 size: 14 residues. From germline, CDR1 is SGHRS and CDR2 YFSETQ. V shed 0 bases and J shed 2 bases, with 9 bases lying between them.

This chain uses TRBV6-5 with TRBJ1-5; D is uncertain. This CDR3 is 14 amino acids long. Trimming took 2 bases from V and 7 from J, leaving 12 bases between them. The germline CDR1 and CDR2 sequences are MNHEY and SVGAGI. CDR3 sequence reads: CASSYAQWRQPQHF. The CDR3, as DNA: TGTGCCAGCAGTTACGCCCAATGGAGGCAGCCCCAGCATTTT.

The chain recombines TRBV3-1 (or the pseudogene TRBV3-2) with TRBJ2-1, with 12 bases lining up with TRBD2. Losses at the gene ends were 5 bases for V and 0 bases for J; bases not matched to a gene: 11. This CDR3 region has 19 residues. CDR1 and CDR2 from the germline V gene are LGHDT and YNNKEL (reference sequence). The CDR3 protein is CASSDGLAGPFSSYNEQFF. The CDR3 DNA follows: TGTGCCAGCAGCGACGGACTAGCGGGGCCTTTTAGCTCCTACAATGAGCAGTTCTTC.

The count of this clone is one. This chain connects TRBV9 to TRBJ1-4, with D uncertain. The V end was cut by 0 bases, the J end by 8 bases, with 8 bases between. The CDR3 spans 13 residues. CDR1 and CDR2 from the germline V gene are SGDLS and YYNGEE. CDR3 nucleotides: TGTGCCAGCAGCGTAGATGGAGGGGAAAAACTGTTTTTT. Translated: CASSVDGGEKLFF.

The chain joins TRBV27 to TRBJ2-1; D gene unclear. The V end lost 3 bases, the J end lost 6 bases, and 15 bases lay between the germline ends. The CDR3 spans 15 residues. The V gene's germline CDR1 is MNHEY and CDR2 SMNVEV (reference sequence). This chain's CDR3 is CASSFLAGAGNEQFF. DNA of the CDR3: TGTGCCAGCAGTTTTCTGGCAGGCGCCGGCAATGAGCAGTTCTTC.

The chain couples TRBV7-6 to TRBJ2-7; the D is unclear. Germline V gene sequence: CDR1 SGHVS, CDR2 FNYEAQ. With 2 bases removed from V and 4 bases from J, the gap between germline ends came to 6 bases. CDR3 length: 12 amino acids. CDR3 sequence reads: CASSLSAYEQYF. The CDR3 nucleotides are TGTGCCAGCAGCTTATCGGCTTACGAGCAGTACTTC.

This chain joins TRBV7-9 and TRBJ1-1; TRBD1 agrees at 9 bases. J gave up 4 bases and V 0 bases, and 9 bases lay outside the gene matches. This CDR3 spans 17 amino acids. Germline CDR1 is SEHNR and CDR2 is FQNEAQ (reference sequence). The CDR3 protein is CASSLAPGTGNSTEAFF. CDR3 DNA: TGTGCCAGCAGCTTAGCGCCCGGGACAGGGAATAGCACTGAAGCTTTCTTT.

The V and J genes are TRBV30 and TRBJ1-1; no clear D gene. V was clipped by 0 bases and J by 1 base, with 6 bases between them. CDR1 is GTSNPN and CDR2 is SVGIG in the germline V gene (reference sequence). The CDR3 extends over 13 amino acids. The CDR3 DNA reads TGTGCCTGGAGTGTACAACAGAACACTGAAGCTTTCTTT. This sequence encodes CAWSVQQNTEAFF.

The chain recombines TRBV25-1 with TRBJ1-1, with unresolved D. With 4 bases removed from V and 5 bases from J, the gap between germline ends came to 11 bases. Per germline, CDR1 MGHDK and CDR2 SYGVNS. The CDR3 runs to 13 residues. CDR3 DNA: TGTGCCAGCAGTGTGTCTGTGGGAACTGAAGCTTTCTTT. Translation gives CASSVSVGTEAFF.

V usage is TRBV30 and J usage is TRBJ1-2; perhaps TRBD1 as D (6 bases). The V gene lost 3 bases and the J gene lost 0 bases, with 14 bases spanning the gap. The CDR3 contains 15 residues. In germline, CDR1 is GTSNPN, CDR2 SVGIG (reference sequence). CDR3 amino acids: CAWSVQGLPNYGYTF. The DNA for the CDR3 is TGTGCCTGGAGCGTACAGGGTTTGCCTAACTATGGCTACACCTTC.

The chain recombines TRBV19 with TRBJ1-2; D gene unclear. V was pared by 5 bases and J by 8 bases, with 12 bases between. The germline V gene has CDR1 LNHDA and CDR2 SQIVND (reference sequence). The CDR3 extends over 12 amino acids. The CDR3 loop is CASSPRRPGYTF. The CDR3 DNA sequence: TGTGCCAGTAGTCCCCGACGTCCCGGCTACACCTTC.

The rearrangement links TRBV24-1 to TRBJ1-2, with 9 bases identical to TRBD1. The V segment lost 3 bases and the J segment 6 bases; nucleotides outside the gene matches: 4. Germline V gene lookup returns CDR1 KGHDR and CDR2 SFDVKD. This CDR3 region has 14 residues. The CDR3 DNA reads TGTGCCACCAGTGATCGGACAGGGGTAAATGGCTACACCTTC. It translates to CATSDRTGVNGYTF.

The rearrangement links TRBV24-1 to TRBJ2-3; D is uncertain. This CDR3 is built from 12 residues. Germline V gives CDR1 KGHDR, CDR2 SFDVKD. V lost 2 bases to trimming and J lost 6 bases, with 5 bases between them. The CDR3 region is CATSDYTDTQYF. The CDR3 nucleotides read TGTGCCACCAGTGATTACACGGATACGCAGTATTTT.